These T cell receptor beta chains were read from a single sample in a study of T cell responses to AZD1222 COVID-19 vaccine. Generated by immunoSEQ multiplex PCR, the TCRdb table keeps only in-frame clones and is missing some. Here the sample spans about 130,000 clones, roughly 85% being singletons. The sequenced sample was peripheral blood, obtained on day 0 of MenACWY control vaccination. These receptors all come from an adult in good health. CDR3s include the opening cysteine and the closing phenylalanine or tryptophan. A D gene is named only where the DNA matches it firmly. Size tells how often a clone was seen (once, few, many) or the class of an expanded clone, and some rows leave it out.

>TRBD2|-|TRBV24-1|TRBJ2-7
TGTGCCACCAGTCTGGGACTAGCGGGAGTGGGTGAGCAGTACTTC
CATSLGLAGVGEQYF
>TRBD2|-|TRBV5-6|TRBJ2-5
TGTGCCAGCAGCCCGGGACTAGCGGGAGATCCGGGAGAGACCCAGTACTTC
CASSPGLAGDPGETQYF
>-|-|TRBV6-1|TRBJ1-2
TGTGCCAGCAGTGAAATTGGTCGTCGGCCCGGGGGCTACACCTTC
CASSEIGRRPGGYTF
>-|-|TRBV15|TRBJ2-7
TGTGCCACCAGCAGACTGTCCGGTGCCTACGAGCAGTACTTC
CATSRLSGAYEQYF
>TRBD1|-|TRBV28|TRBJ1-6
TGTGCCAGCGGATCATTTTCGGGACAGGGTGGGTCCTATAATTCACCCCTCCACTTT
CASGSFSGQGGSYNSPLHF
>-|-|TRBV28|TRBJ1-4
TGTGCCAGCAGTTTAAGACGAGGGACCGTCGGAGGTCGGATTTTT
CASSLRRGTVGGRIF
>-|-|TRBV19|TRBJ2-7
TGTGCCAGTGGACTGGGGGCAGCCTACGAGCAGTACTTC
CASGLGAAYEQYF
>TRBD2|-|TRBV5-4|TRBJ2-7
TGTGCCAGCAGCTTGGGAGCGGGAGGGCCGGGGTACGAGCAGTACTTC
CASSLGAGGPGYEQYF
>TRBD2|-|TRBV11-2|TRBJ2-7
TGTGCCAGCAGCTACACCGTAGCGGGAGGACACGAGCAGTACTTC
CASSYTVAGGHEQYF
>-|-|TRBV7-2|TRBJ2-2
TGTGCCAGCAGCTTCTCCAGGACCAACACCGGGGAGCTGTTTTTT
CASSFSRTNTGELFF
>TRBD1|-|TRBV27|TRBJ1-4
TGTGCCAGCAGTCGAACGACAGGGCTTAATGAAAAACTGTTTTTT
CASSRTTGLNEKLFF
>-|-|TRBV5-1|TRBJ2-7
TGCGCCAGCAGCTTGTTCGGGACTGCCGCCCAGAGTCAGTACTTC
CASSLFGTAAQSQYF
>TRBD1|-|TRBV20-1|TRBJ2-7
TGCAGTGCGGGACAGGGCAGCGAGCAGTACTTC
CSAGQGSEQYF
>TRBD1|-|TRBV28|TRBJ1-2
TGTGCCAGCAGGGGGACAGCTCACTATGGCTACACCTTC
CASRGTAHYGYTF
>-|-|TRBV6-5|TRBJ2-2
TGTGCCAGCAGTTACGAGCGGAACACCGGGGAGCTGTTTTTT
CASSYERNTGELFF
>-|few|TRBV6-5|TRBJ2-7
TGTGCCAGCACCGGGGCGACGTCCTACGAGCAGTACTTC
CASTGATSYEQYF
>-|-|TRBV28|TRBJ1-5
TGTGCCAGCAGTACCACAGGGTTTGAACAGCCCCAGCATTTT
CASSTTGFEQPQHF
>-|once|TRBV7-6|TRBJ1-3
TGTGCCAGCAGCTTAAGTGTAGTTCCCCCCGGAAACACCATATATTTT
CASSLSVVPPGNTIYF
>-|-|TRBV28|TRBJ2-7
TGTGCCAGCAGTTTAAGAGCGCGACTACCAGCCTACGAGCAGTACTTC
CASSLRARLPAYEQYF
>-|-|TRBV5-4|TRBJ1-1
TGTGCCAGCAGCTTGGACTTATTTCCTGAAGCTTTCTTT
CASSLDLFPEAFF
>TRBD1|-|TRBV10-1|TRBJ2-5
TGCGCCAGCAGTACGGGACAGGGGAAAACCGGGACCCAGTACTTC
CASSTGQGKTGTQYF
>-|-|TRBV5-4|TRBJ2-7
TGTGCCAGCAGCCGGCGGGGCCGGGAGCCCTACGAGCAGTACTTC
CASSRRGREPYEQYF
>-|-|TRBV10-3|TRBJ1-1
TGTGCCATCAGTGAGGGCATTACGTGGGCTTTTTTT
CAISEGITWAFF
>TRBD1|-|TRBV7-8|TRBJ2-7
TGTGCCAGCAGCCGAGAAGGGACAGGGAGCTACGAGCAGTACTTC
CASSREGTGSYEQYF
>-|-|TRBV6-6|TRBJ2-7
TGTGCCAGCAGGGGTGGACTTGCAGCCTACGAGCAGTACTTC
CASRGGLAAYEQYF
>TRBD1|few|TRBV7-3|TRBJ2-7
TGTGCCAGCAGCTTAAACAGGGGGCGAGAGCAGTACTTC
CASSLNRGREQYF
>-|-|TRBV7-9|TRBJ1-1
TGTGCCAGCAGCTCCCTTCCCCCTGAAGCTTTCTTT
CASSSLPPEAFF
>-|-|TRBV9|TRBJ2-3
TGTGCCAGCAGCGTAGGGGACATCTTGGCGGGAACAGATACGCAGTATTTT
CASSVGDILAGTDTQYF
>-|-|TRBV27|TRBJ1-6
TGTGCCAGCAGATGGAAGGGGGGTGACAGACCGAATTCACCCCTCCACTTT
CASRWKGGDRPNSPLHF
>-|-|TRBV6-5|TRBJ1-6
TGTGCCAGCAGTTACGGGTCCCTAACTAATTCACCCCTCCACTTT
CASSYGSLTNSPLHF
>-|-|TRBV2|TRBJ2-3
TGTGCCAGCAGTGATAGGGGCGTAGATACGCAGTATTTT
CASSDRGVDTQYF
>-|once|TRBV30|TRBJ2-1
TGTGCCTGCCAGGGCAAAAACTACAATGAGCAGTTCTTC
CACQGKNYNEQFF
>TRBD1|-|TRBV5-1|TRBJ2-7
TGCGCCAGCAGCATAGCCGGGACAGGGGATTCCTACGAGCAGTACTTC
CASSIAGTGDSYEQYF
>-|-|TRBV4-1|TRBJ2-1
TGCGCCAGCAGCCAAGATCATAATATCTACAATGAGCAGTTCTTC
CASSQDHNIYNEQFF
>TRBD2|-|TRBV7-9|TRBJ2-7
TGTGCCAGCAGCCCCCCGGGGGGCGAGCAGTACTTC
CASSPPGGEQYF
>-|-|TRBV18|TRBJ2-3
TGTGCCAGCTCACCTAGCGGCACAGATACGCAGTATTTT
CASSPSGTDTQYF
>TRBD1|few|TRBV6-1|TRBJ1-6
TGTGCCAGCAGTAAAGGACAGGGATTCGATAATTCACCCCTCCACTTT
CASSKGQGFDNSPLHF
>-|once|TRBV2|TRBJ1-5
TGTGCCAGCAGTCCGGGGGCGAATCAGCCCCAGCATTTT
CASSPGANQPQHF
>-|-|TRBV6-4|TRBJ2-1
TGTGCCAGCAGTGACTCAGGGGGTAGCTCCTACAATGAGCAGTTCTTC
CASSDSGGSSYNEQFF
>TRBD2|-|TRBV5-1|TRBJ2-7
TGCGCCAGCAGCTTGGGCGGGACTAGCGCCTACGAGCAGTACTTC
CASSLGGTSAYEQYF
>-|-|TRBV19|TRBJ1-1
TGTGCCAGTAGTAGTGGGGGTACAGGATGGGACACTGAAGCTTTCTTT
CASSSGGTGWDTEAFF
>-|-|TRBV6-5|TRBJ1-1
TGTGCCAGCAGGCCCCCGGGACATTTAAACACTGAAGCTTTCTTT
CASRPPGHLNTEAFF
>-|-|TRBV19|TRBJ2-7
TGTGCCAGTAGTATGGGGGGTGTTGTCGCCTACGAGCAGTACTTC
CASSMGGVVAYEQYF
>TRBD2|-|TRBV30|TRBJ2-7
TGTGCCTGGACTCATCCCGGGACTAGCGGGAGGGGGAGGTACGAGCAGTACTTC
CAWTHPGTSGRGRYEQYF
>TRBD2|-|TRBV19|TRBJ2-7
TGTGCCAGTAGTATAGTCGGGGGGAGCGACGAGCAGTACTTC
CASSIVGGSDEQYF
>-|-|TRBV3-1/TRBV3-2|TRBJ1-1
TGTGCCAGCAGCCAAGATTTCGCGGGTGAAGCTTTCTTT
CASSQDFAGEAFF
>-|-|TRBV18|TRBJ2-5
TGTGCCAGCTCACTCGGACAGGGAGGGCACCAAGAGACCCAGTACTTC
CASSLGQGGHQETQYF
>-|once|TRBV27|TRBJ1-5
TGTGCCAGCAGCCCCCGGGGAGGGTCTTCTTTTAATCGCAATCAGCCCCAGCATTTT
CASSPRGGSSFNRNQPQHF
>-|-|TRBV28|TRBJ1-2
TGTGCCAGCAGTTTGGGCAACAACTATGGCTACACCTTC
CASSLGNNYGYTF
>-|-|TRBV19|TRBJ2-2
TGTGCCAGTAGAACTACCGGGGAGCTGTTTTTT
CASRTTGELFF
>TRBD1|once|TRBV7-9|TRBJ2-7
TGTGCCAGCAGCTTCGGACAGGGGGGCTACGAGCAGTACTTC
CASSFGQGGYEQYF
>-|-|TRBV10-3|TRBJ1-1
TGTGCCATCAGTGCAGGGGCGCGAACTGAAGCTTTCTTT
CAISAGARTEAFF
>-|once|TRBV15|TRBJ1-5
TGTGCCACCAGCGAGAACAATCAGCCCCAGCATTTT
CATSENNQPQHF